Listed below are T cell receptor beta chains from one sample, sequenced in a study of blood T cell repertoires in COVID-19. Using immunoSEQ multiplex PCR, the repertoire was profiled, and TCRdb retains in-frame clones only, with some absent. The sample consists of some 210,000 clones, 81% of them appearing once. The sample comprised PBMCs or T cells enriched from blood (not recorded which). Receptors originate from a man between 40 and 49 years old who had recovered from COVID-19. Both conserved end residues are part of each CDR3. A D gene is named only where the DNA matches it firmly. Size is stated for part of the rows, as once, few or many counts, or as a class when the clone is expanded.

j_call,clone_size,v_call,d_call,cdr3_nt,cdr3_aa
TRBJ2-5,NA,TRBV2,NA,TGTGCCAGCACACCAGGAAGAGAAGAGACCCAGTACTTC,CASTPGREETQYF
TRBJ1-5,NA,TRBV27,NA,TGTGCCAGCAGTTTAGCAGGCAATCAGCCCCAGCATTTT,CASSLAGNQPQHF
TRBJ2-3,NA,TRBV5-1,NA,TGCGCCAGCAGTCCGGGCGGGGGCACAGATACGCAGTATTTT,CASSPGGGTDTQYF
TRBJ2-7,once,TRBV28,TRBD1,TGTGCCAGCAGTTCAGAAACCGGGACAGGGTATGCCGAGCAGTACTTC,CASSSETGTGYAEQYF
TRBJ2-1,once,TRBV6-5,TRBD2,TGTGCCAGCAGCTCCGGGACTAGTATGGCAAATGAGCAGTTCTTC,CASSSGTSMANEQFF
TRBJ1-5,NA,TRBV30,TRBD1,TGTGCCTGGAGTGTAGGGACAGGGGCGAGTCAGCCCCAGCATTTT,CAWSVGTGASQPQHF
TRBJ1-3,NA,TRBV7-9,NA,TGTGCCAGCAGCTTAGCGCGGGGTCAGGGAAACACCATATATTTT,CASSLARGQGNTIYF
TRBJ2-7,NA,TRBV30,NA,TGTGCCTGGGGAGGGGGCCGCTCCTACGAGCAGTACTTC,CAWGGGRSYEQYF
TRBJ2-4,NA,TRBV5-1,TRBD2,TGCGCCAGCAGCTTGGTAGCGGGAAATAACATTCAGTACTTC,CASSLVAGNNIQYF
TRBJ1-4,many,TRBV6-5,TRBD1,TGTGCCAGCCAACGGGACAGGGATTCGTCAAAACTGTTTTTT,CASQRDRDSSKLFF
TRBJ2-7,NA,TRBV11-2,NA,TGTGCCAGCAGGGGAGGTTACGAGCAGTACTTC,CASRGGYEQYF
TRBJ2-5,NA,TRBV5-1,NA,TGCGCCAGCAGCTTGTTAAACGAGGGAGAGACCCAGTACTTC,CASSLLNEGETQYF
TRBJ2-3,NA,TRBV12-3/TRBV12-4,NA,TGTGCCAGCATTAAGGGGGGCACAGATACGCAGTATTTT,CASIKGGTDTQYF
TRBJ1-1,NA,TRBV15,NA,TGTGCCACCAGCTTAGACAGGAATGCGAACACTGAAGCTTTCTTT,CATSLDRNANTEAFF
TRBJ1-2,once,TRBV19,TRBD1,TGTGCCAGTACCCCAACGACAGGGGACCTCTATGGCTACACCTTC,CASTPTTGDLYGYTF
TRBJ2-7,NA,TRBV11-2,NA,TGTGCCAGCGGAGGGGCTGGGGAGCAGTACTTC,CASGGAGEQYF
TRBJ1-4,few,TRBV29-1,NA,TGCAGCGTTACGGGAGGCGGGAGGACTGAAAAACTGTTTTTT,CSVTGGGRTEKLFF
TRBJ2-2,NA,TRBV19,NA,TGTGCCAGTAGTACGAGACATTCAAACACCGGGGAGCTGTTTTTT,CASSTRHSNTGELFF
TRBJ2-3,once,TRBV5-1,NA,TGCGCCAGCAGCCTGACAGGTCCCCCAGATACGCAGTATTTT,CASSLTGPPDTQYF
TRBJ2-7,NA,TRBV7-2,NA,TGTGCCAGCAGCTTAAGACGGGACTCCTACGAGCAGTACTTC,CASSLRRDSYEQYF
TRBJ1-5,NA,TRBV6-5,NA,TGTGCCAGCGAAATTACGGGATTCGGCAATCAGCCCCAGCATTTT,CASEITGFGNQPQHF
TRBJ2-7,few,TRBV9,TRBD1,TGTGCCAGCAGCGTAGGAGGGACAGAATACTACGAGCAGTACTTC,CASSVGGTEYYEQYF
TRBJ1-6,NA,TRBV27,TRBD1,TGTGCCAGCACCCTCGGGACAGGGGTTTCACCCCTCCACTTT,CASTLGTGVSPLHF
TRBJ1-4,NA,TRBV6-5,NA,TGTGCCAGCAGTTACAGTTGGCAGTCGAATGAAAAACTGTTTTTT,CASSYSWQSNEKLFF
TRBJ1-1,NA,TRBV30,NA,TGTGCCTGGACCAGTCCAGGGGCGAGGAAAGCTTTCTTT,CAWTSPGARKAFF
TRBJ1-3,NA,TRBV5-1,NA,TGCGCCAGCAGCCTTGCAGGGATTTCTGGAAACACCATATATTTT,CASSLAGISGNTIYF
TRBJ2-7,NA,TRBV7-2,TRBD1,TGTGCCAGCAGCTTCCAGGGGGCGGGCGAGCAGTACTTC,CASSFQGAGEQYF
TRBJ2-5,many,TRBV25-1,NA,TGTGCCAGCAAGACAGCTCTCGGGGGTGTAGAGACCCAGTACTTC,CASKTALGGVETQYF
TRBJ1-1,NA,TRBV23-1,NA,TGCGCCAGCAGTCAGGGAACGACAGCTAAAACAAACACTGAAGCTTTCTTT,CASSQGTTAKTNTEAFF
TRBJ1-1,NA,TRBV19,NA,TGTGCCAGTAGTTTCAGAAAACAGGAGAACACTGAAGCTTTCTTT,CASSFRKQENTEAFF
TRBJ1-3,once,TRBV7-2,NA,TGTGCCAGCAGCTTAAATCCCATTCCCTCGGGCACCATATATTTT,CASSLNPIPSGTIYF
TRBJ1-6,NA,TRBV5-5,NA,TGTGCCAGCAGCTTCGCCGCGAGTAGCTCCTATAATTCACCCCTCCACTTT,CASSFAASSSYNSPLHF
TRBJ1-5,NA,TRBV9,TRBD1,TGTGCCAGCAGCGCCGAGACAGGGGGCTACAATCAGCCCCAGCATTTT,CASSAETGGYNQPQHF
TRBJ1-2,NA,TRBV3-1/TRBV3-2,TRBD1,TGTGCCAGCAGCCGTCGACAGGGTAGAGGTGACTATGGCTACACCTTC,CASSRRQGRGDYGYTF
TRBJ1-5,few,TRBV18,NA,TGTGCCAGCTCACCGGGACACAATCAGCCCCAGCATTTT,CASSPGHNQPQHF
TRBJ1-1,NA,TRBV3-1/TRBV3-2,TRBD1,TGTGCCAGCAGCCGGGGACAGGGGAACACTGAAGCTTTCTTT,CASSRGQGNTEAFF
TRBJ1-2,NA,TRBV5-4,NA,TGTGCCAGCAGCTTGTCTACGGGCCGGACTTCTTGGGGCTACACCTTC,CASSLSTGRTSWGYTF
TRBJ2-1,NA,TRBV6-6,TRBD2,TGTGCCAGCAGCAAACCCTCGGGGGGCAATGAGCAGTTCTTC,CASSKPSGGNEQFF
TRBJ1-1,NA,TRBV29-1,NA,TGCAGCGTTGATCTAGGCACTGAAGCTTTCTTT,CSVDLGTEAFF
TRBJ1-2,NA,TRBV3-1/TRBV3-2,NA,TGTGCCAGCAGCCAAGCCAGGGAGGGACTTTATGGCTACACCTTC,CASSQAREGLYGYTF
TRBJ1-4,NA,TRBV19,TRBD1,TGTGCCAGTTCCTCAGGGGGCCAAGATGAAAAACTGTTTTTT,CASSSGGQDEKLFF
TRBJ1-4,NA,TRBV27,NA,TGTGCCAGCAGTCCTTATGGAGGCGTAAATGAAAAACTGTTTTTT,CASSPYGGVNEKLFF
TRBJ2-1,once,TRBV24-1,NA,TGTGCCACCAGTGACCCATCTATCCGTCAGGCCGAGCAGTTCTTC,CATSDPSIRQAEQFF
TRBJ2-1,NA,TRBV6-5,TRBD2,TGTGCCAGCAGTCTGGGGAGCGGGGGGGCCCATGAGCAGTTCTTC,CASSLGSGGAHEQFF
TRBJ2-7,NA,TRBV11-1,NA,TGTGCCAGCAGCTTAAGCCTAGCCTACGAGCAGTACTTC,CASSLSLAYEQYF
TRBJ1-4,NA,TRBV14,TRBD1,TGTGCCAGCAGCCAAATGACAGGGTTAACTAATGAAAAACTGTTTTTT,CASSQMTGLTNEKLFF
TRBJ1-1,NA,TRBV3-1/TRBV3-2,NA,TGTGCCAGCAGCCCTGGGCGGAACACTGAAGCTTTCTTT,CASSPGRNTEAFF
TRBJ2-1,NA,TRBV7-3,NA,TGTGCCAGCAGCTTAACTAGACTAGGTGAGCAGTTCTTC,CASSLTRLGEQFF
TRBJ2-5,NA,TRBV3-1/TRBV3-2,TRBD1,TGTGCCAGCAGCCAGGGACAGGGTACGACCCAGTACTTC,CASSQGQGTTQYF